This T cell receptor beta chain was retrieved from a study of T cells in Graves' hyperthyroidism and ophthalmopathy. Study context: Before treatment of any kind, peripheral blood was taken at initial diagnosis. Notes on the study in general: Through a model of 13 V-J features, ophthalmopathy was separated from stable hyperthyroidism. Ophthalmopathy was model-predicted a median about 6.9 months pre-onset.

The investigators amplified TCR beta CDR3 regions from RNA transcripts. A first-round RT-PCR of the TCR CDR3 used the HTBI primer set. MiXCR, run by TCRdb on the multiplex PCR reads, gives a single entry per CDR3 protein. Counted here are roughly 350,000 distinct CDR3 sequences, around 15% occurring once; the ten biggest clones make up 20%. This clonotype has a count of ten or more. Its matching antigen is unknown. It was over 9.5 ml of fresh peripheral blood that supplied the PBMCs. Specimen: blood. This sequence originates from a woman aged 25 to 39 with Graves' ophthalmopathy.

The chain's CDR3 is CATSAGSNQPQHF. CDR3 coding DNA: TGTGCCACCAGTGCGGGGAGCAATCAGCCCCAGCATTTT. The chain carries TRBV24-1 and TRBJ1-5; D ambiguous. Germline-derived CDR1 and CDR2 are KGHDR and SFDVKD. The CDR3 covers 13 residues. V was trimmed by 5 bases and J by 1 base, leaving 5 bases between them.